These 32 T cell receptor beta chains originate from one sample sequenced in a study of T cell responses to AZD1222 COVID-19 vaccine. The repertoire was sequenced with immunoSEQ multiplex PCR; TCRdb's copy has only in-frame clones and lacks some. The repertoire holds about 100,000 clones, with more than 70% as singletons. The specimen was peripheral blood, collected on day 0 of AZD1222 vaccination. These receptors originate from an adult in good health.

The chain joins TRBV5-4 to TRBJ2-7, with D perhaps matching TRBD2 (6 bases). CDR3 length: 13 residues. The V end lost 3 bases, the J end lost 9 bases, and 16 bases lay between the germline ends. The V gene's germline CDR1 is SGHNT and CDR2 YYREEE (reference sequence). CDR3: CASSSGVGERQYF. DNA for the CDR3: TGTGCCAGCAGCTCGGGGGTCGGGGAAAGGCAGTACTTC.

The gene calls are TRBV13 and TRBJ2-7; 8 bases line up with TRBD1. The CDR3 totals 14 residues. Germline V gives CDR1 PRHDT, CDR2 FYEKMQ (reference sequence). J lost 2 bases, V lost 6 bases, and 6 bases had no gene match. The CDR3 protein is CASSRTGSPYEQYF. The CDR3 nucleotides read TGTGCCAGCAGTCGGACAGGGAGTCCCTACGAGCAGTACTTC.

CDR3 in DNA: TGCGCCAGCAGCTTGGGCATGGGGGGTTACAATGAGCAGTTCTTC. This encodes CASSLGMGGYNEQFF. This rearrangement joins TRBV5-1 to TRBJ2-1, with a possible D match to TRBD2 (6 bases). Trimming took 0 bases from V and 4 from J, leaving 11 bases between them. The V gene's germline CDR1 is SGHRS and CDR2 YFSETQ. This CDR3 is built from 15 residues.

This chain uses TRBV6-5 with TRBJ1-5, with unresolved D. CDR3 size: 15 residues. V was pared by 7 bases and J by 0 bases, with 13 bases between. CDR1 is MNHEY, CDR2 SVGAGI, per germline. The CDR3 here is CASIRGLISNQPQHF. CDR3 DNA sequence: TGTGCCAGCATTCGCGGTTTAATTAGCAATCAGCCCCAGCATTTT.

The chain employs TRBV14 and TRBJ2-3; 12 bases map to TRBD2. Trimming at V came to 0 bases and at J to 4 bases, leaving 5 bases not matched to a gene. Germline V gene sequence: CDR1 SGHDN, CDR2 FVKESK. The CDR3 extends over 17 amino acids. CDR3 in amino acids: CASSQDFPSGRADTQYF. In DNA, the CDR3 is TGTGCCAGCAGCCAAGATTTCCCTAGCGGGAGGGCAGATACGCAGTATTTT.

The rearrangement joins TRBV7-3 to TRBJ2-7, with TRBD1 identical over 9 bases. This CDR3 contains 13 residues. After removal of 2 bases from V and 6 bases from J, the junction contained 2 bases not matched to a gene. CDR1 is SGHTA, CDR2 FQGTGA, per germline. The CDR3 coding sequence is TGTGCCAGCAGCTTAGGGACAGGGACCGAGCAGTACTTC. Translating it yields CASSLGTGTEQYF.

The chain combines TRBV4-2 with TRBJ2-4, with TRBD2 matching 14 bases. The V gene's germline CDR1 is LGHNA and CDR2 YNFKEQ. Trimming removed 0 bases from V and 6 bases from J; junction bases left unmatched: 4. This CDR3 has 17 amino acids. The CDR3, as DNA: TGTGCCAGCAGCCAAGAACCGGGACTAGCGGGAGTAAACATTCAGTACTTC. Its translation: CASSQEPGLAGVNIQYF.

The chain combines TRBV6-6 with TRBJ1-2; D unresolved. Germline loops: CDR1 MNHNY, CDR2 SVGAGI (reference sequence). Trimming shortened V by 7 bases and J by 6 bases, and 18 bases separated the two germline ends. The CDR3 consists of 14 residues. CDR3: CASTSGPQWDGYTF. The CDR3 coding sequence is TGTGCCAGCACTTCTGGACCCCAATGGGATGGCTACACCTTC.

This clone was seen a single time. The J gene is TRBJ2-1, the V gene TRBV27, with 8 bases that match TRBD2. V shed 2 bases, J shed 5 bases, and the junction held 8 bases outside the gene matches. Looked up from germline, CDR1 is MNHEY and CDR2 is SMNVEV (reference sequence). This CDR3 region has 16 residues. DNA for the CDR3: TGTGCCAGCAGTTTAAGTCGCCTAGCGGGTCACAATGAGCAGTTCTTC. Translated, it gives CASSLSRLAGHNEQFF.

J is TRBJ1-4 and V is TRBV3-1 (or the pseudogene TRBV3-2); the match to TRBD1 covers 8 bases. This CDR3 spans 13 amino acids. V lost 7 bases, J lost 5 bases, and 3 bases stayed unmatched. CDR1 and CDR2 (germline): LGHDT, YNNKEL (reference sequence). The DNA for the CDR3 is TGTGCCAGCAAGACAGGGGACAATGAAAAACTGTTTTTT. Translating it yields CASKTGDNEKLFF.

This chain joins TRBV7-9 and TRBJ1-5; D is possibly TRBD1 (5 bases). The CDR3 is 15 residues long. CDR1 is SEHNR, CDR2 FQNEAQ, per germline (reference sequence). Trimming took off 1 base at V and 6 bases at J, with 13 bases between the two ends. Here the CDR3 reads CASSLGDGESQPQHF. CDR3 sequence (DNA): TGTGCCAGCAGCTTAGGGGACGGGGAAAGTCAGCCCCAGCATTTT. The whole variable domain, filled in from reference TRBV7-9 and TRBJ1-5, reads DTGVSQNPRHKITKRGQNVTFRCDPISEHNRLYWYRQTLGQGPEFLTYFQNEAQLEKSRLLSDRFSAERPKGSFSTLEIQRTEQGDSAMYLCASSLGDGESQPQHFGDGTRLSIL.

V and J are TRBV24-1 and TRBJ2-5, with a tentative D call TRBD1 (6 bases). The CDR3 loop spans 13 amino acids. Germline V gives CDR1 KGHDR, CDR2 SFDVKD. V dropped 5 bases and J dropped 4 bases, with 10 bases sitting between them. CDR3 sequence reads: CATSAMGAETQYF. CDR3 in DNA: TGTGCCACCAGTGCGATGGGGGCAGAGACCCAGTACTTC.

With regard to this clone: One end of the junction varies from germline; a read error may be responsible. Other DNA sequences within the sample encode an identical CDR3. The CDR3 DNA sequence: TGTGCCAGCAGTCCCGGGATGGAAATCTACGAACAGTACTTC. It encodes CASSPGMEIYEQYF. The chain uses TRBV6-2 or TRBV6-3 and TRBJ2-7; D might be TRBD2 (5 bases). Germline-derived CDR1 and CDR2 are MNHEY and SVGEGT. The CDR3 length is 14 residues.

The CDR3 here is CASSAQSPLGQLQETQYF. In DNA, the CDR3 is TGTGCCAGCAGTGCCCAAAGTCCCCTCGGACAGTTGCAAGAGACCCAGTACTTC. This chain joins TRBV6-1 and TRBJ2-5; TRBD1 is a possible D gene (6 bases). V was clipped by 4 bases and J by 2 bases, with 23 bases between them. There are 18 residues in the CDR3. From germline, CDR1 is MNHNS and CDR2 SASEGT.

J is TRBJ2-1 and V is TRBV7-3; 12 positions agree with TRBD2. Germline CDR1 is SGHTA and CDR2 is FQGTGA. J lost 5 bases, V lost 1 base, and 3 bases had no gene match. CDR3 length: 16 amino acids. CDR3 bases: TGTGCCAGCAGCTTAAGGACTAGCGGGACTAACAATGAGCAGTTCTTC. It yields the protein CASSLRTSGTNNEQFF.

V is TRBV5-8 and J is TRBJ1-2, with D perhaps matching TRBD1 (6 bases). CDR3 length: 16 amino acids. In germline, CDR1 is SGHTS, CDR2 YDEGEE. Trimming stripped 0 bases from V and 7 bases from J, with 19 bases between. DNA for the CDR3: TGTGCCAGCAGCTTGGTAGCAGGGGATTTGATCGGTGGCTACACCTTC. Translated, it gives CASSLVAGDLIGGYTF.

This clone was seen just once. The chain combines TRBV29-1 with TRBJ2-7; D perhaps matches TRBD1 (6 bases). The CDR3 spans 13 residues. The V end was cut by 2 bases, the J end by 2 bases, with 10 bases between. Germline V gene lookup returns CDR1 SQVTM and CDR2 ANQGSEA. The CDR3 coding sequence is TGCAGCGTTGAAAATGACAGGACCTACGAGCAGTACTTC. Its protein product is CSVENDRTYEQYF.

The chain couples TRBV4-3 to TRBJ1-2; D not resolved. Trimming took off 1 base at V and 4 bases at J, with 7 bases between the two ends. CDR1 is LGHNA and CDR2 is YSLEER in the germline V gene. The CDR3 has 13 amino acids. The CDR3 nucleotides are TGCGCCAGCAGCCAAGGGGAGGGCTATGGCTACACCTTC. Translating it yields CASSQGEGYGYTF.

DNA of the CDR3: TGTGCCAGCAGCTTTAGCGGGAGAATGGAAGAGACCCAGTACTTC. This translates into CASSFSGRMEETQYF. This chain connects TRBV7-3 to TRBJ2-5; 9 bases line up with TRBD2. CDR1 is SGHTA, CDR2 FQGTGA, per germline. V gave up 3 bases and J gave up 3 bases; unmatched junction bases: 5. CDR3 size: 15 residues.

The chain uses TRBV7-2 and TRBJ2-1; D possibly corresponds to TRBD2 (7 bases). Trimming took off 6 bases at V and 5 bases at J, with 17 bases between the two ends. CDR3 length: 15 residues. Germline-derived CDR1 and CDR2 are SGHTA and FQGNSA. CDR3 in DNA: TGTGCCAGCAGATCGATGGGGGGGCTCGACAATGAGCAGTTCTTC. Translation gives CASRSMGGLDNEQFF.

The rearrangement joins TRBV30 to TRBJ1-2; D gene unclear. The CDR3 has 13 amino acids. The germline V gene has CDR1 GTSNPN and CDR2 SVGIG (reference sequence). Trimming pared 2 bases from V and 1 base from J, leaving 8 bases between. The CDR3 DNA is TGTGCCTGGAGTCTGGGGATTAACTATGGCTACACCTTC. It encodes CAWSLGINYGYTF.

The CDR3 region has the DNA TGTGCCAGTAGCGAAGGACTTAATGAAAAACTGTTTTTT. It encodes CASSEGLNEKLFF. The rearrangement joins TRBV19 to TRBJ1-4, with D uncertain. The CDR3 runs 13 residues. Germline CDR1 and CDR2: LNHDA and SQIVND (reference sequence). V lost 6 bases, J lost 4 bases, and 9 bases lay in between.

The V and J genes are TRBV7-6 and TRBJ1-4; TRBD1 agrees at 11 bases. This CDR3 region has 14 residues. CDR1 is SGHVS and CDR2 is FNYEAQ in the germline V gene. Trimming cost V 5 bases and J 7 bases; bases outside gene matches: 3. CDR3 bases: TGTGCCAGCAGCCCCGGGACAGGGGGTGAAAAACTGTTTTTT. This translates into CASSPGTGGEKLFF.

The chain is built from TRBV24-1 and TRBJ2-4; the D gene is possibly TRBD2 (5 bases). The germline V gene has CDR1 KGHDR and CDR2 SFDVKD. The CDR3 loop spans 19 amino acids. V was trimmed by 7 bases and J by 0 bases, leaving 24 bases between them. The CDR3 loop reads CATSQGPVSGELAKNIQYF. The CDR3 coding sequence is TGTGCCACCAGCCAAGGACCCGTCTCCGGGGAACTAGCCAAAAACATTCAGTACTTC.

The chain uses TRBV21-1 and TRBJ2-2; the listed D gene, TRBD2, was not tested against the DNA. TRBV21-1 is tagged as a pseudogene. The CDR3 spans 18 residues. CDR3 in DNA: TGTGCCAGCTACAATTCGGGACTAGCGGGAGGTCGCACCGGGGAGCTGTTTTTT. As protein: CASYNSGLAGGRTGELFF.

The V gene is TRBV28, the J gene TRBJ1-1; TRBD1 is a possible D gene (5 bases). There are 15 residues in the CDR3. CDR1 and CDR2 (germline): MDHEN, SYDVKM. The V end lost 11 bases, the J end lost 4 bases, and 23 bases lay between the germline ends. CDR3 sequence: CASLKVGAGITEAFF. The CDR3 nucleotides read TGTGCCTCCCTAAAGGTAGGGGCTGGGATCACTGAAGCTTTCTTT.

The J gene is TRBJ2-1, the V gene TRBV19; D gene unclear. Germline CDR1 LNHDA, CDR2 SQIVND (reference sequence). This CDR3 contains 16 residues. V lost 4 bases and J 0 bases, leaving 13 bases between the germline ends. The CDR3 nucleotides are TGTGCCAGTAGTACGAAGACTGTAAGCTCCTACAATGAGCAGTTCTTC. Residues: CASSTKTVSSYNEQFF.

V and J are TRBV28 and TRBJ1-2; TRBD1 matches at 7 bases. The germline CDR1 and CDR2 sequences are MDHEN and SYDVKM. The CDR3 loop spans 15 amino acids. The V segment lost 6 bases and the J segment 3 bases; nucleotides outside the gene matches: 10. The CDR3 sequence: CASRHDREWYYGYTF. CDR3 coding DNA: TGTGCCAGCAGGCACGACAGGGAATGGTACTATGGCTACACCTTC.

The rearrangement uses TRBV29-1 and TRBJ2-2, with 9 bases that match TRBD2. The V segment lost 4 bases and the J segment 2 bases; nucleotides outside the gene matches: 5. The CDR3 is made up of 15 amino acids. Germline V gene data show CDR1 as SQVTM and CDR2 as ANQGSEA. The DNA for the CDR3 is TGCAGCGTTGTAGCGGGAGAGACTAACACCGGGGAGCTGTTTTTT. This encodes CSVVAGETNTGELFF.

The CDR3 DNA reads TGTGCCTGGAGTTCCCTGACAGGGTGGGAAACAGATACGCAGTATTTT. Encoded protein: CAWSSLTGWETDTQYF. This chain uses TRBV30 with TRBJ2-3; 7 bases agree with TRBD1. This CDR3 has 16 amino acids. CDR1 and CDR2 (germline): GTSNPN, SVGIG (reference sequence). Trimming cost V 2 bases and J 3 bases; bases outside gene matches: 11.

V gene TRBV5-6 combines with J gene TRBJ1-6; 7 positions agree with TRBD1. Germline CDR1 reads SGHDT; CDR2 reads YYEEEE. The V gene end was trimmed by 0 bases and the J gene end by 6 bases; junction bases not matched to a gene: 3. The CDR3 is made up of 15 amino acids. CDR3 in DNA: TGTGCCAGCAGCTTGGGTAGGGGGCGTAATTCACCCCTCCACTTT. This translates into CASSLGRGRNSPLHF.

This chain connects TRBV29-1 to TRBJ1-4; D not certain. This CDR3 is 12 amino acids long. CDR1 and CDR2 (germline): SQVTM, ANQGSEA. With 4 bases removed from V and 8 bases from J, the gap between germline ends came to 11 bases. The CDR3 is CSVGKLGEKLFF. The CDR3 bases are TGCAGCGTTGGAAAACTGGGGGAAAAACTGTTTTTT. The full variable domain, its missing parts supplied by reference TRBV29-1 and TRBJ1-4, is SAVISQKPSRDICQRGTSLTIQCQVDSQVTMMFWYRQQPGQSLTLIATANQGSEATYESGFVIDKFPISRPNLTFSTLTVSNMSPEDSSIYLCSVGKLGEKLFFGSGTQLSVL.